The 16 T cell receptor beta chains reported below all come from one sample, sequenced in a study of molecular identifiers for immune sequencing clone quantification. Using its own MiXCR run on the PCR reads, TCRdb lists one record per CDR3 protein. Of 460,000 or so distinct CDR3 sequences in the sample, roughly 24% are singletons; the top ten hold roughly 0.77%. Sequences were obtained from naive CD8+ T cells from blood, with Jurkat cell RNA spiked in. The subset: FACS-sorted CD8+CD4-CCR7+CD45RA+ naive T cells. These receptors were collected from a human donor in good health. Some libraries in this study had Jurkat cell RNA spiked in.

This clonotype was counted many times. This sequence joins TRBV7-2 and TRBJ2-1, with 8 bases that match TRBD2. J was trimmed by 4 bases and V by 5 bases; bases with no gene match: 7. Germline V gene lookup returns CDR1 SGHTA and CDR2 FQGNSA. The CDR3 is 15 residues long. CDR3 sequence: CASSPPAGEYNEQFF. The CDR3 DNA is TGTGCCAGCAGCCCCCCAGCGGGAGAGTACAATGAGCAGTTCTTC.

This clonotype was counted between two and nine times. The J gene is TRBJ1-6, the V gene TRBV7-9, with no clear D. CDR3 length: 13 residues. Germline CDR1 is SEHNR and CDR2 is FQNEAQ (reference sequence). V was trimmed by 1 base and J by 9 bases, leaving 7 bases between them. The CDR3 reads CASSLGQLSPLHF. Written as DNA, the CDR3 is TGTGCCAGCAGCTTAGGGCAGCTTTCACCCCTCCACTTT.

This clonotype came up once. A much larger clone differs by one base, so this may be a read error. The CDR3 is CASSLAGGASGSYEQYF. As DNA, the CDR3 is TGTGCCAGCAGTTTAGCGGGGGGGGCTAGCGGGAGTTACGAGCAGTACTTC. V is TRBV12-3 or TRBV12-4 and J is TRBJ2-7; 10 bases fit TRBD2. The V segment lost 0 bases and the J segment 4 bases; nucleotides outside the gene matches: 9. CDR3 length equals 17 residues.

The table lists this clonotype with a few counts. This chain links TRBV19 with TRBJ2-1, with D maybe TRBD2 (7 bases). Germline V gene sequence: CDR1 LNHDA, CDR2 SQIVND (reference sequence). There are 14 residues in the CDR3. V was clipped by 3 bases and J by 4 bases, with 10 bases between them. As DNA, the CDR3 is TGTGCCAGTAGTATGGGGGGGCAGTACAATGAGCAGTTCTTC. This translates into CASSMGGQYNEQFF.

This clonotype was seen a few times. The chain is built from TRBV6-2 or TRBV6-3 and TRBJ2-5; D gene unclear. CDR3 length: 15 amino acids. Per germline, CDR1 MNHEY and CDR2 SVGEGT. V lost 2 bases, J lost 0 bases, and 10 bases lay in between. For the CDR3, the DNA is TGTGCCAGCAGTTACGTTGGATGGGACCAAGAGACCCAGTACTTC. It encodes CASSYVGWDQETQYF.

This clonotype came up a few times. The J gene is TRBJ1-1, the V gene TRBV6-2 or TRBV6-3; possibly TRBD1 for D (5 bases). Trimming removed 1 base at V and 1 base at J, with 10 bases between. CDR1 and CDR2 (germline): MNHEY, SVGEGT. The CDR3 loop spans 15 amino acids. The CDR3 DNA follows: TGTGCCAGCAGTTACTTGGCGGACAAGAACACTGAAGCTTTCTTT. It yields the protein CASSYLADKNTEAFF.

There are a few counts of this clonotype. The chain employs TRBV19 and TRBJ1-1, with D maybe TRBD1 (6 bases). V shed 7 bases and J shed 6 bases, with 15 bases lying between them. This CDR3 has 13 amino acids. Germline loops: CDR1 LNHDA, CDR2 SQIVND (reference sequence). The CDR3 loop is CASNAGTSAEAFF. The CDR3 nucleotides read TGTGCCAGTAATGCCGGGACATCAGCTGAAGCTTTCTTT.

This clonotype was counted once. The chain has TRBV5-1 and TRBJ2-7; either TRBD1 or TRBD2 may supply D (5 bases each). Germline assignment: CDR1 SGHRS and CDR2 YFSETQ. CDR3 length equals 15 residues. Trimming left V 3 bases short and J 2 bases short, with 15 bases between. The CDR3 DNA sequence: TGCGCCAGCAGCTGGGGGAAGACAGCCCCCTACGAGCAGTACTTC. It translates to CASSWGKTAPYEQYF.

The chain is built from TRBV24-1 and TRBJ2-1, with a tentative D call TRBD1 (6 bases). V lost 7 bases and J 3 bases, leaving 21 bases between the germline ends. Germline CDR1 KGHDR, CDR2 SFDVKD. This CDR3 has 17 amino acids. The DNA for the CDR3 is TGTGCCACCAGCCCCTCCGGTGGACAGAGTTTCTACAATGAGCAGTTCTTC. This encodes CATSPSGGQSFYNEQFF.

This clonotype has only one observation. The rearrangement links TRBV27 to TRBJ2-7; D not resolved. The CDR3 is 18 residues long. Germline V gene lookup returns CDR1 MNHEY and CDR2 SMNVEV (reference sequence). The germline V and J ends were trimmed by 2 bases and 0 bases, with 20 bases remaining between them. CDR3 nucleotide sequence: TGTGCCAGCAGTTTAAGGCCTAGAACGGCGGAGTACTCCTACGAGCAGTACTTC. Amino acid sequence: CASSLRPRTAEYSYEQYF.

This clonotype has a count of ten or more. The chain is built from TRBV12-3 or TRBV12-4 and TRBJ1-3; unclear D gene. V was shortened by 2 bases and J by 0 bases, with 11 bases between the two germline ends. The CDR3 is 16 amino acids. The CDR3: CASSLNSGSSGNTIYF. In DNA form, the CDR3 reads TGTGCCAGCAGTTTAAACAGTGGTAGCTCTGGAAACACCATATATTTT.

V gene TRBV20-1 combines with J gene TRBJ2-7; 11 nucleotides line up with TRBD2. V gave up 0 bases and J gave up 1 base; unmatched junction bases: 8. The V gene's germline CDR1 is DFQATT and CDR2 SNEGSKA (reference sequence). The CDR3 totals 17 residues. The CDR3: CSARDSIGTSGSYEQYF. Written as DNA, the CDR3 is TGCAGTGCTAGAGATTCAATAGGGACTAGCGGTTCCTACGAGCAGTACTTC.

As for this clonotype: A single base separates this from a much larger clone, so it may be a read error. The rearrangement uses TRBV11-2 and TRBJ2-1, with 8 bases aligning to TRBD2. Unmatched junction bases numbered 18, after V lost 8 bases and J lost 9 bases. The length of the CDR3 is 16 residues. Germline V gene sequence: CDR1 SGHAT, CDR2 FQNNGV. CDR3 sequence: CASGPPEAGRAVEQFF. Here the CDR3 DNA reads TGTGCCAGCGGCCCCCCAGAGGCCGGGAGGGCCGTTGAGCAGTTCTTC. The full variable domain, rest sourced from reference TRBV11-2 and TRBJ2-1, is EAGVAQSPRYKIIEKRQSVAFWCNPISGHATLYWYQQILGQGPKLLIQFQNNGVVDDSQLPKDRFSAERLKGVDSTLKIQPAKLEDSAVYLCASGPPEAGRAVEQFFGPGTRLTVL.

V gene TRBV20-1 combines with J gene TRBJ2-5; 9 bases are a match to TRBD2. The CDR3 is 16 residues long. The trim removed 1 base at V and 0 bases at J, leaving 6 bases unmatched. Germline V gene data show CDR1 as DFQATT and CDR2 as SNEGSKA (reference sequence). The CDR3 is CSARGGGLAYQETQYF. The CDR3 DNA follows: TGCAGTGCTAGAGGTGGTGGACTAGCGTACCAAGAGACCCAGTACTTC.

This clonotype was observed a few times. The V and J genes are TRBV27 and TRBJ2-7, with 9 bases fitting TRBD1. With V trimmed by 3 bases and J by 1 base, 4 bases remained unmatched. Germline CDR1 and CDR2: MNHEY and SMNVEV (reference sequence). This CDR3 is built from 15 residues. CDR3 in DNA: TGTGCCAGCAGTTTGGGACAGGGATTTTCCTACGAGCAGTACTTC. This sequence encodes CASSLGQGFSYEQYF.

This CDR3 reads CASSLEGGGVETQYF. As DNA, the CDR3 is TGTGCCAGCAGTTTAGAAGGCGGGGGGGTAGAGACCCAGTACTTC. V gene TRBV12-3 or TRBV12-4 combines with J gene TRBJ2-5, with 9 bases lining up with TRBD2. The CDR3 loop spans 15 amino acids. Germline trimming cut 1 base from V and 4 bases from J; bases unmatched to any gene: 4.